The 24 T cell receptor beta chains given below trace back to one sample, sequenced in a study of T cell repertoires in cytomegalovirus infection. Their antigen targets remain unknown. TCRdb re-derived calls from the reads in MiXCR, one entry per CDR3 protein. This sample has under 90,000 distinct CDR3 sequences; 22% occur once, and the top ten carry around 77%. Source material: PBMCs, sequenced either directly or after in vitro stimulation (not recorded which). The receptors derive from a human donor in good health (CMV status not recorded). Some clones in this sample may be carry-over from other donors' samples.

This clonotype was detected a few times. The chain uses TRBV11-1 and TRBJ2-3; a possible D gene is TRBD1 (6 bases). Deletions cut 4 bases from V and 4 bases from J, with 9 bases between. This CDR3 is built from 13 residues. In germline, CDR1 is SGHAT, CDR2 FQDESV (reference sequence). The CDR3 is CASSYRDPDTQYF. DNA for the CDR3: TGTGCCAGCAGCTACAGGGACCCAGATACGCAGTATTTT.

The chain links TRBV27 to TRBJ2-7, with D uncertain. The CDR3 is 13 amino acids. CDR1 and CDR2 (germline): MNHEY, SMNVEV (reference sequence). Trimming pared 0 bases from V and 4 bases from J, leaving 7 bases between. The CDR3 loop reads CASSLSRAYEQYF. CDR3 DNA sequence: TGTGCCAGCAGTTTATCTCGAGCGTACGAGCAGTACTTC.

The V and J genes are TRBV4-1 and TRBJ1-2, with a possible D match to TRBD1 (5 bases). Trimming left V 1 base short and J 3 bases short, with 12 bases between. The CDR3 runs 15 residues. In germline, CDR1 is MGHRA, CDR2 YSYEKL. The CDR3, as DNA: TGCGCCAGCAGCCAAGCAGGGATGGGGTACTATGGCTACACCTTC. Its translation is CASSQAGMGYYGYTF.

The chain joins TRBV4-1 to TRBJ1-2; tentatively, D is TRBD1 (6 bases). The CDR3 has 15 residues. Germline V gene lookup returns CDR1 MGHRA and CDR2 YSYEKL. V lost 1 base and J lost 7, with 16 bases in between. CDR3 loop: CASSQAEQGGGGYTF. CDR3 bases: TGCGCCAGCAGCCAAGCCGAACAGGGAGGGGGTGGCTACACCTTC.

The chain joins TRBV10-3 to TRBJ1-2; D ambiguous. CDR1 is ENHRY and CDR2 is SYGVKD in the germline V gene. The CDR3 loop spans 13 amino acids. V gave up 7 bases and J gave up 2 bases, with 11 bases separating them. CDR3 amino acids: CAITLGTNYGYTF. The CDR3 DNA sequence: TGTGCCATCACCCTGGGTACCAACTATGGCTACACCTTC.

The chain carries TRBV5-1 and TRBJ2-1; 14 nucleotides align to TRBD2. This CDR3 is built from 16 residues. The V gene end was trimmed by 4 bases and the J gene end by 8 bases; junction bases not matched to a gene: 8. Looked up from germline, CDR1 is SGHRS and CDR2 is YFSETQ. CDR3 residues: CASSRGLAGDLHEQFF. The CDR3 nucleotides are TGCGCCAGCAGCAGGGGACTAGCGGGAGACCTCCATGAGCAGTTCTTC.

This clonotype is deemed medium-sized. The chain uses TRBV7-6 and TRBJ1-2, with D uncertain. The V gene lost 1 base and the J gene lost 3 bases, with 15 bases spanning the gap. The CDR3 is 16 amino acids. Looked up from germline, CDR1 is SGHVS and CDR2 is FNYEAQ. For the CDR3, the DNA is TGTGCCAGCAGCTTAGGACCACGCGGCAGCTACTATGGCTACACCTTC. This codes for CASSLGPRGSYYGYTF.

V gene TRBV6-1 combines with J gene TRBJ2-5; D perhaps matches TRBD1 (6 bases). Germline lookup yields CDR1 MNHNS and CDR2 SASEGT. The CDR3 has 15 residues. Trimming took off 7 bases at V and 2 bases at J, with 17 bases between the two ends. The DNA for the CDR3 is TGTGCCAGCACCCGCACAGGGCACAAACAAGAGACCCAGTACTTC. It is translated as CASTRTGHKQETQYF.

CDR3 nucleotide sequence: TGTGCCAGCAGCTTGGTGGTTAGCGGGAGTTTTGATACGCAGTATTTT. This codes for CASSLVVSGSFDTQYF. The chain employs TRBV5-5 and TRBJ2-3; 9 bases are shared with TRBD2. The CDR3 spans 16 residues. V shed 0 bases and J 6 bases; nucleotides not matched to a gene: 8. CDR1 and CDR2 from the germline V gene are SGHKS and YYEKEE (reference sequence).

In this sample, this clonotype turned up a few times. The chain uses TRBV7-8 and TRBJ2-7; no firm D call. V gave up 1 base and J gave up 0 bases, with 7 bases separating them. Germline V lookup: CDR1 SGHVS, CDR2 FQNEAQ. This CDR3 contains 14 residues. CDR3 region: CASSLVQASYEQYF. The CDR3 DNA is TGTGCCAGCAGCTTAGTGCAGGCCTCCTACGAGCAGTACTTC.

This clonotype appeared a few times. The J gene is TRBJ2-7, the V gene TRBV28; D is perhaps TRBD1 (5 bases). V lost 1 base, J lost 3 bases, and 13 bases lay in between. This CDR3 has 15 residues. Germline V gene sequence: CDR1 MDHEN, CDR2 SYDVKM. The CDR3 protein is CASSLSAGSIYEQYF. The CDR3 DNA is TGTGCCAGCAGTTTATCCGCAGGGTCGATCTACGAGCAGTACTTC.

This clonotype has just a few counts. V gene TRBV6-2 or TRBV6-3 combines with J gene TRBJ1-6; no clear D. This CDR3 is 12 amino acids long. Germline-derived CDR1 and CDR2 are MNHEY and SVGEGT. Trimming removed 4 bases at V and 7 bases at J, with 5 bases between. The CDR3 region has the DNA TGTGCCAGCAGTTTTAAGAATTCACCCCTCCACTTT. Protein sequence: CASSFKNSPLHF.

V and J are TRBV27 and TRBJ2-1; 8 bases map to TRBD2. Looked up from germline, CDR1 is MNHEY and CDR2 is SMNVEV (reference sequence). The CDR3 spans 15 residues. Trimming cost V 3 bases and J 5 bases; bases outside gene matches: 6. CDR3 in amino acids: CASSLGTRTNNEQFF. CDR3 sequence (DNA): TGTGCCAGCAGTTTGGGGACTAGAACGAACAATGAGCAGTTCTTC.

V usage is TRBV28 and J usage is TRBJ2-5; a weak D match, TRBD2 (6 bases). V lost 5 bases and J lost 5, with 18 bases in between. CDR3 length: 15 amino acids. Per germline, CDR1 MDHEN and CDR2 SYDVKM. This CDR3 is CASSDGGLAGETQYF. In DNA, the CDR3 is TGTGCCAGCAGTGATGGGGGACTTGCGGGGGAGACCCAGTACTTC.

This clonotype was seen a handful of times. This rearrangement joins TRBV19 to TRBJ2-1; 7 bases fit TRBD2. V was pared by 7 bases and J by 5 bases, with 11 bases of the junction left unmatched. Germline V gives CDR1 LNHDA, CDR2 SQIVND (reference sequence). The CDR3 contains 15 residues. The CDR3 sequence: CASTRLAGFDNEQFF. The CDR3 DNA follows: TGTGCCAGTACGAGACTAGCAGGCTTTGACAATGAGCAGTTCTTC.

The CDR3 region is CASSSSGQGSNTEAFF. The DNA for the CDR3 is TGTGCCAGCAGCTCCTCGGGACAGGGGTCGAACACTGAAGCTTTCTTT. This sequence joins TRBV7-2 and TRBJ1-1; 10 bases fit TRBD1. The CDR3 length is 16 residues. The germline V gene has CDR1 SGHTA and CDR2 FQGNSA. The ends lost 4 bases at V and 1 base at J; junction bases unmatched: 6.

V is TRBV11-2 and J is TRBJ2-2, with 8 bases identical to TRBD2. The CDR3 runs to 18 residues. Per germline, CDR1 SGHAT and CDR2 FQNNGV. J lost 0 bases, V lost 5 bases, and 11 bases had no gene match. CDR3 nucleotides: TGTGCCAGCAGCCGCCGGGGGGGCTATAACGCGAACACCGGGGAGCTGTTTTTT. Its translation is CASSRRGGYNANTGELFF.

This clonotype was detected ten times or more. The chain uses TRBV6-5 and TRBJ2-5; tentatively, D is TRBD2 (5 bases). V was trimmed by 7 bases and J by 1 base, leaving 13 bases between them. This CDR3 contains 14 residues. The germline V gene has CDR1 MNHEY and CDR2 SVGAGI. CDR3 loop: CASTRGRIQETQYF. In DNA form, the CDR3 reads TGTGCCAGCACCCGCGGGCGGATCCAAGAGACCCAGTACTTC.

This clonotype was detected only a few times. The chain carries TRBV5-6 and TRBJ2-3; tentative D call: TRBD2 (6 bases). V gave up 0 bases and J gave up 0 bases, with 14 bases separating them. CDR3 length: 17 amino acids. Germline lookup yields CDR1 SGHDT and CDR2 YYEEEE. The CDR3, as DNA: TGTGCCAGCAGCTTGGCAGGCGGGATCACTAGCACAGATACGCAGTATTTT. This encodes CASSLAGGITSTDTQYF.

This chain uses TRBV5-4 with TRBJ2-3; 12 bases are a match to TRBD2. CDR1 is SGHNT and CDR2 is YYREEE in the germline V gene (reference sequence). V lost 3 bases, J lost 5 bases, and 7 bases stayed unmatched. CDR3 length: 16 residues. The CDR3 sequence: CASSSMTSGRGDTQYF. Here the CDR3 DNA reads TGTGCCAGCAGCTCGATGACTAGCGGGAGAGGAGATACGCAGTATTTT.

This chain connects TRBV29-1 to TRBJ1-5; tentatively, D is TRBD1 (5 bases). CDR3 length: 13 residues. Trimming took off 8 bases at V and 4 bases at J, with 15 bases between the two ends. Per the germline V gene, CDR1 is SQVTM and CDR2 is ANQGSEA. The CDR3 bases are TGCAGCTTTAGCGGGGGGGTAAATCAGCCCCAGCATTTT. Amino acids: CSFSGGVNQPQHF.

A few counts support this clonotype. The V call is TRBV6-6, the J call TRBJ1-5; a weak D match, TRBD1 (5 bases). V was shortened by 6 bases and J by 5 bases, with 14 bases between the two germline ends. CDR1 and CDR2 (germline): MNHNY, SVGAGI (reference sequence). The CDR3 is 14 residues long. As DNA, the CDR3 is TGTGCCAGCAGCGCGCGAAGGGGAGATCAGCCCCAGCATTTT. Protein: CASSARRGDQPQHF.

The genes are TRBV7-3 and TRBJ2-3; 9 positions agree with TRBD1. This CDR3 is built from 16 residues. Trimming cost V 1 base and J 4 bases; bases outside gene matches: 6. The germline V gene encodes CDR1 SGHTA and CDR2 FQGTGA. CDR3 coding DNA: TGTGCCAGCAGCTTAATACAGGGGGCAGCGGCAGATACGCAGTATTTT. This encodes CASSLIQGAAADTQYF.

This clonotype was counted only a few times. CDR3 DNA sequence: TGTGCCAGCAGTTACTACCCGGGAGGGCGTAATGAGCAGTTCTTC. This sequence encodes CASSYYPGGRNEQFF. V gene TRBV6-2 or TRBV6-3 combines with J gene TRBJ2-1, with 8 nucleotides matching TRBD2. V lost 1 base and J lost 7; bases outside the gene matches: 6. The length of the CDR3 is 15 residues. The germline V gene encodes CDR1 MNHEY and CDR2 SVGEGT.